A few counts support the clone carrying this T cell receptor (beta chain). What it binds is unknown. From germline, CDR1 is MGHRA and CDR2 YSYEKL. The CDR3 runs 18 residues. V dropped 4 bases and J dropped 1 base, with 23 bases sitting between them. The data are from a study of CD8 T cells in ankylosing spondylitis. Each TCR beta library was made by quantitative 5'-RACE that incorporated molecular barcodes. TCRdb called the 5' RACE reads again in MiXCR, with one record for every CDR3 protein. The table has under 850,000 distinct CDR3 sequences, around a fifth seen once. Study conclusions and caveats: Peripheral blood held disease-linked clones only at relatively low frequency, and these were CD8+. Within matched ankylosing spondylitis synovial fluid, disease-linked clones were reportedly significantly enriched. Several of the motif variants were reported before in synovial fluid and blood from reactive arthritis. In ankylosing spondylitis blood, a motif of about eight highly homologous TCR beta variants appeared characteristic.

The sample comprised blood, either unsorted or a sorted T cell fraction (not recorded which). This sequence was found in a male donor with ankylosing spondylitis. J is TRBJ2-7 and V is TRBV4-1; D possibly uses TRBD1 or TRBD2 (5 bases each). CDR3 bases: TGCGCCAGCAGCCCTTACCCCGGGACCGAAGATCGATCCTACGAGCAGTACTTC. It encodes CASSPYPGTEDRSYEQYF.